A single sample is the source of the 10 T cell receptor beta chains below, sequenced in a study of blood T cell repertoires in COVID-19. TCRdb keeps only in-frame clones here, not all; method: immunoSEQ multiplex PCR. The table has approximately 300,000 clones, roughly 90% seen once. Sequencing was performed on PBMCs or T cells enriched from blood (not recorded which). These receptor sequences come from a man aged 55 to 70 who had recovered from COVID-19.

This rearrangement joins TRBV18 to TRBJ2-1, with D tentatively TRBD2 (6 bases). This CDR3 has 17 residues. Germline V gene sequence: CDR1 KGHSH, CDR2 LQKENI. V gave up 0 bases and J gave up 0 bases, with 12 bases separating them. The CDR3 DNA is TGTGCCAGCTCACCACCGGGCCTAGCGAACTCCTACAATGAGCAGTTCTTC. It is translated as CASSPPGLANSYNEQFF.

This chain links TRBV3-1 (or the pseudogene TRBV3-2) with TRBJ1-4; D is ambiguous. Trimming shortened V by 6 bases and J by 0 bases, and 11 bases separated the two germline ends. Per germline, CDR1 LGHDT and CDR2 YNNKEL (reference sequence). The CDR3 length is 15 residues. The CDR3 reads CASSSAGSTNEKLFF. Written as DNA, the CDR3 is TGTGCCAGCAGTTCCGCAGGTTCAACTAATGAAAAACTGTTTTTT.

The sample holds one count of this clone. This sequence joins TRBV24-1 and TRBJ1-5; D ambiguous. This CDR3 has 17 residues. The germline gives CDR1 KGHDR, CDR2 SFDVKD. Trimming shortened V by 3 bases and J by 0 bases, and 14 bases separated the two germline ends. CDR3 DNA: TGTGCCACCAGTGATGGTGGCAGAACAAATAGCAATCAGCCCCAGCATTTT. Its translation: CATSDGGRTNSNQPQHF.

The chain joins TRBV5-1 to TRBJ1-1, with 7 positions matching TRBD1. Per germline, CDR1 SGHRS and CDR2 YFSETQ. Trimming at V came to 4 bases and at J to 1 base, leaving 4 bases not matched to a gene. There are 14 residues in the CDR3. CDR3 nucleotides: TGCGCCAGCAGCGGGGGACAGCCGAACACTGAAGCTTTCTTT. This codes for CASSGGQPNTEAFF.

CDR3 sequence reads: CASSPQTGSYNEQFF. CDR3 DNA: TGTGCCAGCAGCCCCCAGACAGGCTCCTACAATGAGCAGTTCTTC. The rearrangement joins TRBV7-6 to TRBJ2-1; TRBD1 might be the D (6 bases). The CDR3 totals 15 residues. In germline, CDR1 is SGHVS, CDR2 FNYEAQ. The V end was cut by 5 bases, the J end by 0 bases, with 11 bases between.

The chain employs TRBV27 and TRBJ1-1; TRBD1 is a possible D gene (5 bases). The germline V and J ends were trimmed by 2 bases and 4 bases, with 11 bases remaining between them. Germline values: CDR1 MNHEY, CDR2 SMNVEV (reference sequence). CDR3 size: 14 residues. The CDR3 region has the DNA TGTGCCAGCAGTTTAGGGGGGATTAGCACTGAAGCTTTCTTT. Its protein is CASSLGGISTEAFF.

This rearrangement joins TRBV24-1 to TRBJ2-7; 7 bases are shared with TRBD1. Germline V gene data show CDR1 as KGHDR and CDR2 as SFDVKD. This CDR3 region has 15 residues. Trimming cost V 2 bases and J 3 bases; bases outside gene matches: 6. Written as DNA, the CDR3 is TGTGCCACCAGTGATTCCGGGACAGCAGTCTACGAGCAGTACTTC. Its translation: CATSDSGTAVYEQYF.

The chain employs TRBV7-9 and TRBJ2-4, with 9 bases identical to TRBD1. This CDR3 spans 14 amino acids. CDR1 SEHNR and CDR2 FQNEAQ come from the germline V gene (reference sequence). V lost 4 bases, J lost 5 bases, and 3 bases stayed unmatched. CDR3 protein: CASSYGTGQNIQYF. CDR3 bases: TGTGCCAGCAGCTACGGGACAGGGCAAAACATTCAGTACTTC.

The CDR3 region is CASSLTGGNTIYF. CDR3 nucleotides: TGTGCCAGCAGTTTGACGGGTGGAAACACCATATATTTT. This chain links TRBV12-3 or TRBV12-4 with TRBJ1-3, with D hard to call. Trimming left V 3 bases short and J 3 bases short, with 6 bases between. CDR3 size: 13 residues.

In this sample, this clone turned up once. The chain joins TRBV28 to TRBJ1-2, with D unresolved. Deletions cut 1 base from V and 3 bases from J, with 12 bases between. The germline V gene encodes CDR1 MDHEN and CDR2 SYDVKM. This CDR3 has 15 amino acids. CDR3 in amino acids: CASSLYLVADYGYTF. CDR3 coding DNA: TGTGCCAGCAGTTTATACCTGGTGGCAGACTATGGCTACACCTTC.